The TCR beta chain described here comes from a study of tumour-infiltrating T cells in Burkitt lymphoma. There are 16 residues in the CDR3. The V gene lost 4 bases and the J gene lost 0 bases, with 14 bases spanning the gap. CDR1 and CDR2 from the germline V gene are SGDLS and YYNGEE. Sequencing used immunoSEQ multiplex PCR; TCRdb keeps in-frame clones, though not all of them. The profile shows some 4,300 clones, about a sixth of them singletons. The chain has TRBV9 and TRBJ2-1; perhaps TRBD2 as D (5 bases). Sequencing used tumor tissue. This receptor was taken from a human donor with diffuse large B-cell lymphoma. Some clones in this sample may be carry-over from other donors' samples. The CDR3 coding sequence is TGTGCCAGCAGCTCTGCCTGGGAGCCCTCCTACAATGAGCAGTTCTTC. Encoded protein: CASSSAWEPSYNEQFF.